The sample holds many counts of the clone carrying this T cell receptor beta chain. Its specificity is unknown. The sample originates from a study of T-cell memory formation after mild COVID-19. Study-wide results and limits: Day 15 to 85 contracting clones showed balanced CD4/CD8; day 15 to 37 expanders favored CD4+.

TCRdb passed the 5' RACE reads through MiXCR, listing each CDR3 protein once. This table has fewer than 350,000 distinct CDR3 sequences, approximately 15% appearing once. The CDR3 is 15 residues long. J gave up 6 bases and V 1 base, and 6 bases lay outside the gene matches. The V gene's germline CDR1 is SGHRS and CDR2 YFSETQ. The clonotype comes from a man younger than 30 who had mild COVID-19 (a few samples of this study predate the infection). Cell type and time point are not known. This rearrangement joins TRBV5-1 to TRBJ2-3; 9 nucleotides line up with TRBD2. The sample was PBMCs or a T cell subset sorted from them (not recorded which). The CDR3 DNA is TGCGCCAGCAGCTTGATCGAGCGGGGGGTGGATACGCAGTATTTT. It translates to CASSLIERGVDTQYF.